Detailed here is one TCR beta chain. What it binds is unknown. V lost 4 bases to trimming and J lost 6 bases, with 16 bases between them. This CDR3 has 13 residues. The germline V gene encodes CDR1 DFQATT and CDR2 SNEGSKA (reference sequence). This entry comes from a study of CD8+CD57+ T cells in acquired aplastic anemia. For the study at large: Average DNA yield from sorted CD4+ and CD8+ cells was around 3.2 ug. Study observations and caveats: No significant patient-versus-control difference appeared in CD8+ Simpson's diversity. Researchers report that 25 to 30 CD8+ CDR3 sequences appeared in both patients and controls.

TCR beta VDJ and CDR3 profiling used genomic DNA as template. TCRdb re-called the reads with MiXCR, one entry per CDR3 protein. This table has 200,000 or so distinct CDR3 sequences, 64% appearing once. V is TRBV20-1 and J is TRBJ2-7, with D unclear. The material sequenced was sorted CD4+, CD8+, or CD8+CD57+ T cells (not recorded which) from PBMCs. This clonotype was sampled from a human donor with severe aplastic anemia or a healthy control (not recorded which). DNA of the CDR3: TGCAGTGCTAATAAGGCCGAGTCCAGCGAGCAGTACTTC. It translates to CSANKAESSEQYF.